This T cell receptor beta chain appears in the sequencing data of a study of CD4 T cells in relation to SARS-CoV-2 and coronaviruses. TCRdb's copy holds only in-frame clones and misses some; the assay was immunoSEQ multiplex PCR. The profile shows roughly 30,000 clones, about three quarters of them singletons. The unexposed donors gave CD4+ T cells in 2011-2018, prior to COVID-19. Isolation of CD4+ T cells took place after about 9 days in culture. As cell numbers allowed, unexposed-donor CD4+ T cells faced SARS-CoV-2 S/N and four cold-coronavirus spikes. As regards this clone: What it binds is unknown.

J gave up 3 bases and V 3 bases, and 2 bases lay outside the gene matches. CDR3 length: 14 amino acids. The germline gives CDR1 MGHRA, CDR2 YSYEKL. This sequence joins TRBV4-1 and TRBJ2-7; 10 positions agree with TRBD2. The sequenced sample was CD4+ T cells from PBMCs, cultured in vitro. This sequence originates from a human donor in good health. The CDR3 sequence: CASSQGLANYEQYF. The CDR3 DNA reads TGCGCCAGCAGCCAGGGACTAGCGAACTACGAGCAGTACTTC.